This is a list of T cell receptor beta chains from one sample in a study of blood T cell repertoires in COVID-19. The protocol was immunoSEQ multiplex PCR, while the TCRdb copy is restricted to in-frame clones and leaves out a portion. The sample includes 300,000 or so clones, 85% of them seen just once. Sequences were obtained from peripheral blood. The receptors were sampled from a woman aged 50 to 60 with active or convalescent COVID-19. CDR3s include the opening cysteine and the closing phenylalanine or tryptophan.

J gene,CDR3 length,V gene,CDR3 protein
TRBJ1-2,13,TRBV19,CASSIEDREPKAF
TRBJ2-7,15,TRBV10-3,CAISRTSGRDYEQYF
TRBJ2-1,15,TRBV5-5,CASSSGTASYNEQFF
TRBJ1-2,16,TRBV4-2,CASSQVLGGSTYGYTF
TRBJ1-1,14,TRBV28,CASSPDRGRSEAFF
TRBJ1-1,13,TRBV7-3,CASSLERNTEAFF
TRBJ1-5,13,TRBV7-9,CASSREGGQPQHF
TRBJ1-2,16,TRBV19,CASSIATDGLWNGYTF
TRBJ1-1,18,TRBV5-6,CASSLVGWDRTPSTEAFF
TRBJ2-5,15,TRBV5-6,CASSLLAGGGETQYF
TRBJ1-2,17,TRBV10-3,CAISESRGTGVDYGYTF
TRBJ2-1,14,TRBV3-1/TRBV3-2,CASSPRTRINEQFF
TRBJ2-1,17,TRBV3-1/TRBV3-2,CASSQELAPPLSLVQFF
TRBJ2-6,15,TRBV30,CAWSPGFSGANVLTF
TRBJ2-7,13,TRBV5-1,CASSPGLVNEQYF
TRBJ2-1,17,TRBV7-9,CASSLFSGRNSYNEQFF
TRBJ1-2,12,TRBV20-1,CSASTGDYGYTF
TRBJ2-5,19,TRBV19,CASSIGWKDADRGRETQYF
TRBJ2-3,14,TRBV7-2,CASSPGHSTDTQYF
TRBJ2-1,18,TRBV2,CASSDGARGLAGGNGLFF
TRBJ2-5,16,TRBV18,CASSPASDGLMETQYF
TRBJ2-5,15,TRBV19,CASSPLTSGPETQYF
TRBJ1-2,13,TRBV28,CASSKNRGDGYTF
TRBJ1-2,14,TRBV9,CASSPTGSVYGYTF
TRBJ2-1,19,TRBV5-4,CASSLLRLAGEWVYNEQFF
TRBJ2-1,14,TRBV14,CASSHLAGNVEQFF
TRBJ2-1,15,TRBV13,CASSLGTSSYNEQFF
TRBJ1-5,12,TRBV3-1/TRBV3-2,CASSHLGQPQHF
TRBJ2-7,14,TRBV6-5,CASSRAGGAYEQYF
TRBJ1-1,14,TRBV28,CASSLPGLNTEAFF
TRBJ2-3,16,TRBV7-9,CASSQRTGVLSDTQYF
TRBJ2-2,17,TRBV13,CASSPTRTGDDTGELFF
TRBJ2-1,15,TRBV19,CASTLEGQGAWEQFF
TRBJ2-3,16,TRBV20-1,CSASGLAGGPSDTQYF
TRBJ2-1,15,TRBV6-5,CASRAPGRLFNEQFF
TRBJ1-4,15,TRBV19,CASSPPGQGNEKLFF
TRBJ1-2,13,TRBV12-3/TRBV12-4,CASSLQANYGYTF
TRBJ1-5,13,TRBV2,CASSDNPERPQHF
TRBJ2-7,11,TRBV21-1,CASSKSSEQYF
TRBJ2-1,12,TRBV7-2,CASSSPRGGQFF
TRBJ1-2,17,TRBV27,CASSQSVGAGLGYGYTF
TRBJ2-5,16,TRBV11-2,CASSSGLAGRWGSQYF
TRBJ2-1,15,TRBV2,CASRGDRGGYNEQFF
TRBJ1-1,14,TRBV7-2,CASSLLQGNTEAFF
TRBJ2-3,16,TRBV9,CASSVDAGEWRDTQYF
TRBJ2-7,13,TRBV30,CAWSSGTRYEQYF
TRBJ2-6,18,TRBV27,CASSSFRGGGSGANVLTF
TRBJ1-6,15,TRBV4-1,CASSLSGSLDSPLHF
TRBJ1-2,15,TRBV2,CASSLRGQGAGGYTF
TRBJ1-1,13,TRBV5-5,CASSDQRATEAFF
TRBJ1-1,14,TRBV7-9,CASSSGTQGTEAFF